Below are 12 T cell receptor beta chains sequenced from a single sample in a study of blood T cell repertoires in COVID-19. Sequencing used immunoSEQ multiplex PCR; TCRdb keeps in-frame clones, though not all of them. The sample contains about 240,000 clones, 82% of which appear only once. Source material: peripheral blood. These receptors originate from a woman between 18 and 29 years old with acute or convalescent COVID-19.

V gene TRBV6-8 combines with J gene TRBJ2-5; D is possibly TRBD1 (6 bases). CDR3 length equals 16 residues. Germline CDR1 is MNHGY and CDR2 is SAAAGT. The V gene lost 3 bases and the J gene lost 0 bases, with 14 bases spanning the gap. CDR3 residues: CASSYLGGRDQETQYF. CDR3 bases: TGTGCCAGCAGTTATTTAGGGGGACGTGACCAAGAGACCCAGTACTTC.

The chain links TRBV19 to TRBJ2-7; 7 bases agree with TRBD2. In germline, CDR1 is LNHDA, CDR2 SQIVND (reference sequence). Germline trimming cut 1 base from V and 2 bases from J; bases unmatched to any gene: 5. The length of the CDR3 is 15 residues. The DNA of the CDR3 is TGTGCCAGTAGTATAGCCCTAGCGGCCCCCTACGAGCAGTACTTC. This translates into CASSIALAAPYEQYF.

The chain combines TRBV27 with TRBJ1-6; D unclear. Germline loops: CDR1 MNHEY, CDR2 SMNVEV (reference sequence). CDR3 length: 14 residues. With 5 bases removed from V and 9 bases from J, the gap between germline ends came to 14 bases. The CDR3 protein is CASSHTHQFSPLHF. CDR3 sequence (DNA): TGTGCCAGCAGTCACACACATCAATTTTCACCCCTCCACTTT.

The V gene is TRBV6-5, the J gene TRBJ1-1; D uncertain. This CDR3 contains 14 residues. CDR1 is MNHEY and CDR2 is SVGAGI in the germline V gene. With 2 bases removed from V and 0 bases from J, the gap between germline ends came to 7 bases. In DNA form, the CDR3 reads TGTGCCAGCAGTTACGCCAGTATGAACACTGAAGCTTTCTTT. Amino acid sequence: CASSYASMNTEAFF.

The chain joins TRBV6-4 to TRBJ2-3; 7 bases map to TRBD2. Germline-derived CDR1 and CDR2 are MRHNA and SNTAGT. The J segment lost 3 bases and the V segment lost 4 bases, leaving 7 bases of the junction unmatched. The CDR3 is 15 residues long. The CDR3, as DNA: TGTGCCAGCAGTGTAGGTCTAGCGGATACAGATACGCAGTATTTT. This gives the protein CASSVGLADTDTQYF.

V and J are TRBV5-1 and TRBJ2-1, with 11 nucleotides matching TRBD2. There are 15 residues in the CDR3. CDR1 is SGHRS, CDR2 YFSETQ, per germline. J lost 4 bases, V lost 4 bases, and 4 bases had no gene match. CDR3: CASSVGLAAYNEQFF. In DNA, the CDR3 is TGCGCCAGCAGCGTGGGACTAGCGGCGTACAATGAGCAGTTCTTC.

The chain couples TRBV7-2 to TRBJ2-7, with TRBD1 identical over 9 bases. The V gene end was trimmed by 4 bases and the J gene end by 3 bases; junction bases not matched to a gene: 4. CDR1 SGHTA and CDR2 FQGNSA come from the germline V gene. The CDR3 loop spans 14 amino acids. CDR3 sequence: CASSYGQGIYEQYF. The CDR3 DNA sequence: TGTGCCAGCAGCTACGGACAGGGGATCTACGAGCAGTACTTC.

CDR3 amino acids: CASNPTRVWGYGYTF. As DNA, the CDR3 is TGTGCCAGCAACCCGACCAGGGTTTGGGGCTATGGCTACACCTTC. The rearrangement links TRBV2 to TRBJ1-2; D is possibly TRBD1 (5 bases). The CDR3 has 15 amino acids. The ends were cut back, 7 bases at V and 4 bases at J, with 19 bases in the middle. Germline V gene sequence: CDR1 SNHLY, CDR2 FYNNEI.

The chain carries TRBV5-5 and TRBJ2-3, with D unclear. Between the trimmed V and J ends, which lost 2 bases and 4 bases, there was a span of 5 bases. The CDR3 extends over 12 amino acids. Germline CDR1 SGHKS, CDR2 YYEKEE (reference sequence). CDR3 residues: CASSLASDTQYF. CDR3 nucleotide sequence: TGTGCCAGCAGCTTAGCGTCAGATACGCAGTATTTT.

This chain links TRBV27 with TRBJ2-1; 8 bases match TRBD1. The length of the CDR3 is 18 residues. V was clipped by 1 base and J by 7 bases; unmatched bases: 15. CDR1 and CDR2 from the germline V gene are MNHEY and SMNVEV (reference sequence). As DNA, the CDR3 is TGTGCCAGCAGTTTATGGTCCTCCGGGACAGGTCTCGGGAATGAGCAGTTCTTC. Translated: CASSLWSSGTGLGNEQFF.

V and J are TRBV6-5 and TRBJ2-1; 8 nucleotides align to TRBD2. Germline loops: CDR1 MNHEY, CDR2 SVGAGI. V was pared by 0 bases and J by 0 bases, with 1 base of the junction left unmatched. The CDR3 contains 16 residues. The CDR3 nucleotides read TGTGCCAGCAGTTACTCGAGCGGGAGCTCCTACAATGAGCAGTTCTTC. This translates into CASSYSSGSSYNEQFF.

The sample holds many counts of this clone. This rearrangement joins TRBV1 to TRBJ1-5; no DNA check was done on the table's D call, TRBD1. TRBV1 is deemed a pseudogene. The CDR3 has 16 amino acids. The CDR3 reads CTSRHRQGAPNQPQHF. CDR3 DNA: TGCACCAGCAGGCATCGACAGGGGGCTCCCAATCAGCCCCAGCATTTT.